This TCR beta chain comes out of a study of blood T cell repertoires in COVID-19. Across the whole study: Collection of acute and convalescent COVID-19 samples took place in the United States, Italy and Spain. T cells, B-cell-depleted T cells, or PBMCs provided the cDNA or gDNA that served as material.

The CDR3 sequence is 15 residues long. V was clipped by 3 bases and J by 3 bases, with 15 bases between them. The germline V gene encodes CDR1 KGHSH and CDR2 LQKENI. Authors' processing steps: By means of reference gene primer amplification, nucleated cell counts were estimated. The data were produced by immunoSEQ multiplex PCR, yet TCRdb's version contains in-frame clones alone and is incomplete. V, J and clone size reflect that table, while D and trimming were determined from the DNA. The data contain approximately 320,000 clones, 75% to 85% of them singletons. The chain employs TRBV18 and TRBJ2-7; D possibly corresponds to TRBD2 (6 bases). This receptor was taken from a human donor in a cohort sampled during active COVID-19. The specimen sequenced was peripheral blood. CDR3 in amino acids: CASSPLMTGDYEQYF. In DNA form, the CDR3 reads TGTGCCAGCTCACCCCTGATGACGGGGGACTACGAGCAGTACTTC.